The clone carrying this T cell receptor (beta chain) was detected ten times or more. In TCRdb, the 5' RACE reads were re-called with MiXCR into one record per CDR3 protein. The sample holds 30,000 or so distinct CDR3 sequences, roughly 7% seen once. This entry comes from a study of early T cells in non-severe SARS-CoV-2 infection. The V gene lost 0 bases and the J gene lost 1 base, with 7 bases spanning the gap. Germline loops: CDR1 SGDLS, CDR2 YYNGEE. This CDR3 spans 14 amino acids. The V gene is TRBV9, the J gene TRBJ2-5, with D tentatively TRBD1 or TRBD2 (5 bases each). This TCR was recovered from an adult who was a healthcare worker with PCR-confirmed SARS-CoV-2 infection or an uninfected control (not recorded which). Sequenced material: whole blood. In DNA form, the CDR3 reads TGTGCCAGCAGCGTAGGGGGGACCCAAGAGACCCAGTACTTC. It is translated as CASSVGGTQETQYF. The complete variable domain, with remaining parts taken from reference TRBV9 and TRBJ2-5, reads DSGVTQTPKHLITATGQRVTLRCSPRSGDLSVYWYQQSLDQGLQFLIQYYNGEERAKGNILERFSAQQFPDLHSELNLSSLELGDSALYFCASSVGGTQETQYFGPGTRLLVL.